Reported below is one TCR beta chain. Its antigen is as yet unknown. This specimen belongs to a study of CD4 T cells in relation to SARS-CoV-2 and coronaviruses. Study as a whole: Negative control cultures got HIV-1 Nef peptides or no peptide. The HLA restriction of the shared crossreactive spike epitopes was mapped. Study conclusions and caveats: No crossreactivity against non-spike viral proteins was tested here.

This CDR3 comprises 15 residues. CDR1 is SEHNR, CDR2 FQNEAQ, per germline (reference sequence). J gave up 4 bases and V 4 bases, and 5 bases lay outside the gene matches. The assay was immunoSEQ multiplex PCR, and TCRdb's table has in-frame clones only and misses some. The profile shows around 20,000 clones, 55% to 75% of them singletons. Unexposed donor CD4+ T cells date from about 2011-2018, before the COVID-19 pandemic. After around nine days of culture, CD4+ T cells were isolated. Unexposed-donor CD4+ T cells were probed with SARS-CoV-2 S/N and four cold-coronavirus spikes, cells permitting. The gene calls are TRBV7-9 and TRBJ2-3; TRBD1 aligns across 10 bases. This clonotype was obtained from a human donor in good health. The source material was CD4+ T cells from PBMCs, cultured in vitro. CDR3 amino acids: CASSYDRGLADTQYF. The CDR3 DNA reads as TGTGCCAGCAGCTACGACAGGGGGCTTGCAGATACGCAGTATTTT.